This TCR beta chain is drawn from a study of T cell responses to AZD1222 COVID-19 vaccine. Points from the study as a whole: The sample set comprised mostly white British donors with more females, and clonal diversity was possibly underestimated. Nearly half of spike-specific TCRs reportedly go after variant regions that carry no mutations.

Analyses pooled second doses at about 4 or about 12 weeks. Profiling relied on immunoSEQ multiplex PCR, and the TCRdb table lists in-frame clones only, not all of them. The table has approximately 110,000 clones, 70% to 90% seen once. As for this clone: What it recognizes is unknown.

Per the germline V gene, CDR1 is ENHRY and CDR2 is SYGVKD. V was trimmed by 4 bases and J by 7 bases, leaving 16 bases between them. CDR3 length: 14 amino acids. This chain links TRBV10-3 with TRBJ1-2; D is ambiguous. The TCR was taken from an adult who received the AZD1222 COVID-19 vaccine. The material was peripheral blood, obtained 28 days after the second AZD1222 dose. The CDR3 loop reads CAISGINVLAGYTF. CDR3 nucleotides: TGTGCCATCAGTGGAATAAATGTCCTCGCTGGCTACACCTTC.